These 4 T cell receptor beta chains came from one sample sequenced in a study of control samples from healthy donors and cancer patients (TCRdb year 2020). Library method: the immunoSEQ multiplex PCR assay. TCRdb took over this immuneACCESS table, retaining in-frame rearrangements with V and J assigned. Such tables are incomplete; in checked studies, under half of the missing clones stem from an unresolved V gene, and the remainder is unexplained. Here the sample has roughly 120,000 clones; approximately 88% occur a single time. Jointly, the top ten make up 3.7% of the sample. The sequenced material came from PBMCs. The receptor set was obtained from a woman aged 60-70 years with lung cancer.

The CDR3 reads CASSPAGSDQPQHF. Written as DNA, the CDR3 is TGTGCCAGCAGTCCGGCAGGAAGCGATCAGCCCCAGCATTTT. The chain is built from TRBV6-5 and TRBJ1-5; D uncertain. Germline V CDR1 and CDR2: MNHEY, SVGAGI. V shed 5 bases and J shed 5 bases, with 13 bases lying between them. This CDR3 comprises 14 residues.

Details on this clone: Other DNA sequences of this sample code for an identical CDR3. The chain couples TRBV5-1 to TRBJ2-5, with D uncertain. Germline assignment: CDR1 SGHRS and CDR2 YFSETQ. This CDR3 has 11 residues. Trimming removed 2 bases at V and 2 bases at J, with 1 base between. CDR3 region: CASSFQETQYF. The CDR3 DNA follows: TGCGCCAGCAGCTTTCAAGAGACCCAGTACTTC.

The V gene is TRBV7-8, the J gene TRBJ1-5; D is possibly TRBD1 (6 bases). This CDR3 region has 16 residues. Deletions cut 7 bases from V and 1 base from J, with 17 bases between. Germline CDR1 SGHVS, CDR2 FQNEAQ. The CDR3 coding sequence is TGTGCCAGCACCGTCATGGGGGCAGGGAGCAATCAGCCCCAGCATTTT. Translated, it gives CASTVMGAGSNQPQHF.

The V and J genes are TRBV5-6 and TRBJ2-1, with D possibly TRBD2 on 6 matching bases. With 3 bases removed from V and 2 bases from J, the gap between germline ends came to 12 bases. This CDR3 is built from 15 residues. Germline loops: CDR1 SGHDT, CDR2 YYEEEE. The CDR3 region is CASSWTGAPYNEQFF. CDR3 nucleotides: TGTGCCAGCAGCTGGACGGGAGCCCCCTACAATGAGCAGTTCTTC.